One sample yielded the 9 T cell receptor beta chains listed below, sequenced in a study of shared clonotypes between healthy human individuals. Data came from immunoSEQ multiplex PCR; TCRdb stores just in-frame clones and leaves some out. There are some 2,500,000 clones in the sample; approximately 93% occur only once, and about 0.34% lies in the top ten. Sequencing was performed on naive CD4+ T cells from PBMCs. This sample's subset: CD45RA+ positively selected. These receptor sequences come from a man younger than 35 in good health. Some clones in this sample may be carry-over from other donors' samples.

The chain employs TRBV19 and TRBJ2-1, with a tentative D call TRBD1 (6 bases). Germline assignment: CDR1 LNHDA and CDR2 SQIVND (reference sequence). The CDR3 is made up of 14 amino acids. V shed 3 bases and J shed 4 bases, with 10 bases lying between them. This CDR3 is CASSMGRGYNEQFF. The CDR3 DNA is TGTGCCAGTAGTATGGGCAGGGGTTACAATGAGCAGTTCTTC.

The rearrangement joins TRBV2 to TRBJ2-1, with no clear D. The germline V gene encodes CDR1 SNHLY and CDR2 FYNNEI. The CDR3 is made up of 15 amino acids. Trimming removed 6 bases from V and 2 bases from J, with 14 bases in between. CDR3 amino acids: CASSVTQNPYNEQFF. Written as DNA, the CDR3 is TGTGCCAGCAGCGTGACTCAAAACCCCTACAATGAGCAGTTCTTC.

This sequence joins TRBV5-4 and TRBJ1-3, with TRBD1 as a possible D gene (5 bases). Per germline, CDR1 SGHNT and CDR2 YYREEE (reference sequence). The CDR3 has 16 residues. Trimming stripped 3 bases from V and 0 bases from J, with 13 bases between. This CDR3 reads CASSWGGGLSGNTIYF. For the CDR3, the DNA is TGTGCCAGCAGCTGGGGGGGAGGGCTCTCTGGAAACACCATATATTTT.

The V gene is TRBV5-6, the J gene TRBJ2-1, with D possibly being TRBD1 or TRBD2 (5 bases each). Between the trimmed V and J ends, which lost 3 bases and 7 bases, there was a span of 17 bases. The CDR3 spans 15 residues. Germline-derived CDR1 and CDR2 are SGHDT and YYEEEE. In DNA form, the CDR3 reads TGTGCCAGCAGCTCTGCCGGGACCCTTGCGAATGAGCAGTTCTTC. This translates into CASSSAGTLANEQFF.

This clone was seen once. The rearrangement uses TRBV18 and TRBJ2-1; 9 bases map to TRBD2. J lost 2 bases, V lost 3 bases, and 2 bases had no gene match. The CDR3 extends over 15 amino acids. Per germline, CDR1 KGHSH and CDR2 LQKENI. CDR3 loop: CASSPRTSAYNEQFF. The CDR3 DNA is TGTGCCAGCTCACCTCGGACTAGCGCCTACAATGAGCAGTTCTTC.

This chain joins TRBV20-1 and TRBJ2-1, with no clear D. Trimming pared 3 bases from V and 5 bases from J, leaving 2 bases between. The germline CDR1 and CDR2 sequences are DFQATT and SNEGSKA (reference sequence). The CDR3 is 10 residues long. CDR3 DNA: TGCAGTGCTAGGCACAATGAGCAGTTCTTC. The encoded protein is CSARHNEQFF.

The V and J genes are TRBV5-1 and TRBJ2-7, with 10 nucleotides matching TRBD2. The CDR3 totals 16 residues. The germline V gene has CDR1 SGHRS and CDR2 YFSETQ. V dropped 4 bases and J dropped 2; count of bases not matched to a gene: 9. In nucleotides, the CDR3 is TGCGCCAGCAGCATAGGACTAGCGGATATTACCTACGAGCAGTACTTC. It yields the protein CASSIGLADITYEQYF.

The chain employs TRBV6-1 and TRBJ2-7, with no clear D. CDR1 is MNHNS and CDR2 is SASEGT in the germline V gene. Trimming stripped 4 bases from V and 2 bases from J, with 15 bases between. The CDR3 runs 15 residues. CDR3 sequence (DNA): TGTGCCAGCAGTGGTCTTTTAGAGCCAACCTACGAGCAGTACTTC. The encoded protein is CASSGLLEPTYEQYF.

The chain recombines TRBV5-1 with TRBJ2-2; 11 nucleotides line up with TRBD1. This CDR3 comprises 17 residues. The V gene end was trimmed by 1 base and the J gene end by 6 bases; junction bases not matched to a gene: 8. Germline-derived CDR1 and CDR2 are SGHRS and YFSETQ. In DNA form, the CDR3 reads TGCGCCAGCAGCTTGTTTGCGGGACAGGGGGATCCCGGGGAGCTGTTTTTT. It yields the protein CASSLFAGQGDPGELFF.